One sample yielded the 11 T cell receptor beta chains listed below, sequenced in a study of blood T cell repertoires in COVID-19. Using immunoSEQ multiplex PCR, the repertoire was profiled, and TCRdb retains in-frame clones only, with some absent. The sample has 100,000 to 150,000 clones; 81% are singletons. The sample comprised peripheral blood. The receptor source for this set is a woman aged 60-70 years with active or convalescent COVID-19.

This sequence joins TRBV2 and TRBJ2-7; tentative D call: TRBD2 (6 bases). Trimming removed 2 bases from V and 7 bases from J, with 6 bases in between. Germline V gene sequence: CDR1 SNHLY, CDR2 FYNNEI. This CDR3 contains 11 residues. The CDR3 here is CASSERGEQYV. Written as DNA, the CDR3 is TGTGCCAGCAGTGAACGGGGGGAGCAGTACGTC.

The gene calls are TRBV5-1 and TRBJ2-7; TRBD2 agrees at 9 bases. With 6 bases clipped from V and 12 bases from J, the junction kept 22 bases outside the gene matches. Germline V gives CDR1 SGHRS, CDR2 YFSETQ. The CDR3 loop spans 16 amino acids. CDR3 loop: CASNISSGNPSGKPYF. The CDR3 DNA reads TGCGCCAGCAATATTTCTAGCGGGAACCCCTCGGGCAAGCCGTACTTC.

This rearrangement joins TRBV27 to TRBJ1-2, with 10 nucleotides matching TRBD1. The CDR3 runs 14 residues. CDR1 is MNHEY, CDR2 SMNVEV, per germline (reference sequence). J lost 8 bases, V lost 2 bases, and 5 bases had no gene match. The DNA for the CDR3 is TGTGCCAGCAGTTTAGGGACAGGGGTTCGCGGCTACACCTTC. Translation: CASSLGTGVRGYTF.

CDR3 DNA: TGTGCCAGCAGCCCCCGCCTTACTAGCTCTGGAAACACCATATATTTT. It translates to CASSPRLTSSGNTIYF. The rearrangement links TRBV11-2 to TRBJ1-3; no firm D call. The germline V gene encodes CDR1 SGHAT and CDR2 FQNNGV. This CDR3 has 16 residues. Trimming took off 5 bases at V and 0 bases at J, with 14 bases between the two ends.

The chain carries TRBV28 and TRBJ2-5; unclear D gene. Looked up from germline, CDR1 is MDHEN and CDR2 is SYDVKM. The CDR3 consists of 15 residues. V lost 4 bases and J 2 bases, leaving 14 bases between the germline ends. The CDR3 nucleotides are TGTGCCAGCAGTTCCGTCTATGTGTCTCAAGAGACCCAGTACTTC. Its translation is CASSSVYVSQETQYF.

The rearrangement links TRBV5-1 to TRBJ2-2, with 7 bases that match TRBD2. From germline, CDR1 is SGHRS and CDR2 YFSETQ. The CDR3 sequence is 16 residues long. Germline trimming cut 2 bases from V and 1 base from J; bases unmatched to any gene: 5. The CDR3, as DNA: TGCGCCAGCAGCTTACAAGCGGGAAGGAACACCGGGGAGCTGTTTTTT. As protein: CASSLQAGRNTGELFF.

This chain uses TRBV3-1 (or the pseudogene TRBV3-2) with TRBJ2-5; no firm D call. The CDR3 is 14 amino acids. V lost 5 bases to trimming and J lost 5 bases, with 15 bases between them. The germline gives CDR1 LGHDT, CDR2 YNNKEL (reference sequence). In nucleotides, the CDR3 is TGTGCCAGCAGCGCCTCAGGATCGCCGGAGACCCAGTACTTC. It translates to CASSASGSPETQYF.

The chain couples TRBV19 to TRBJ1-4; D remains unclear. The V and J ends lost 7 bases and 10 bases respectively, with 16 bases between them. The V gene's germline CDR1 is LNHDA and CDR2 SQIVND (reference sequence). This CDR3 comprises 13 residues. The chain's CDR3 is CASISSGQAKLFF. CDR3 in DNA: TGTGCCAGTATCTCGTCCGGTCAAGCAAAACTGTTTTTT.

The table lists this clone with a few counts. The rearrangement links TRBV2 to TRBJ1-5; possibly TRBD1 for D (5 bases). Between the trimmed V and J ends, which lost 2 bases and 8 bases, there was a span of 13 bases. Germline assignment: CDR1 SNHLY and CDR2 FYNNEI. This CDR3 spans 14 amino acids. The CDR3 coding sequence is TGTGCCAGCAGTGAATCCCTAGGGGTTGAGCCCCAGCATTTT. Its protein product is CASSESLGVEPQHF.

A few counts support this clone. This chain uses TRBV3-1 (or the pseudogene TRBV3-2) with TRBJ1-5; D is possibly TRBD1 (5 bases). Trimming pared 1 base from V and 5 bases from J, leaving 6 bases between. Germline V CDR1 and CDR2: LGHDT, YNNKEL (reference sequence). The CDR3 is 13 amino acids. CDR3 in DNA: TGTGCCAGCAGCCAAGGGGGCTATCAGCCCCAGCATTTT. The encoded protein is CASSQGGYQPQHF.

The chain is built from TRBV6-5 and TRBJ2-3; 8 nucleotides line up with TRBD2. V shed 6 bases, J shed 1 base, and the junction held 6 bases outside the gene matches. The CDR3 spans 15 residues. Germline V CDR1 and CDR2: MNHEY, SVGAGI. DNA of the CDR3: TGTGCCAGCAGGATCAGCGGGAGCGGCACAGATACGCAGTATTTT. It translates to CASRISGSGTDTQYF.